One sample yielded the 2 T cell receptor beta chains listed below, sequenced in a study of blood T cell repertoires in COVID-19. Using immunoSEQ multiplex PCR, the repertoire was profiled, and TCRdb retains in-frame clones only, with some absent. The profile shows about 64,000 clones, more than 70% of them singletons. The sample was peripheral blood. These receptors were taken from a man in his sixties or seventies with acute or convalescent COVID-19.

This rearrangement joins TRBV6-6 to TRBJ1-2, with 7 bases lining up with TRBD1. This CDR3 is 15 amino acids long. J gave up 6 bases and V 2 bases, and 9 bases lay outside the gene matches. Germline loops: CDR1 MNHNY, CDR2 SVGAGI (reference sequence). CDR3 residues: CASSYLSRGLDGYTF. CDR3 coding DNA: TGTGCCAGCAGTTACCTGTCGAGGGGGCTGGATGGCTACACCTTC.

This chain joins TRBV4-1 and TRBJ2-1, with 9 nucleotides matching TRBD1. Germline V gives CDR1 MGHRA, CDR2 YSYEKL. The V gene end was trimmed by 4 bases and the J gene end by 8 bases; junction bases not matched to a gene: 9. The CDR3 runs to 15 residues. The CDR3 coding sequence is TGCGCCAGCAGCCGTGATATACAGGGGGCCTATGAGCAGTTCTTC. Its protein product is CASSRDIQGAYEQFF.